This T cell receptor beta chain was retrieved from a study of cytomegalovirus exposure and HLA in healthy donors. Study details: The use of the same platform for the 130 or so validation repertoires and the 600 to 700 first-cohort repertoires was reported by a later analysis.

The donors were members of the validation cohort comprising over a hundred subjects, separate from the approximately 710-subject first cohort. Study outcomes and limitations: Confirmation was obtained in vitro that a few CMV-associated chains are specific for CMV antigens. Cytomegalovirus association was listed for 170 or so TCR beta chains.

The CDR3 is made up of 19 amino acids. Germline V gene data show CDR1 as GTSNPN and CDR2 as SVGIG (reference sequence). Trimming pared 2 bases from V and 0 bases from J, leaving 23 bases between. In the case of this clone: Its specificity is unknown.

Some clones are missing from TCRdb's copy, which holds only in-frame ones; the method was immunoSEQ multiplex PCR. The sample carries under 250,000 clones, about 81% recorded once. The receptor was derived from a woman aged 25 to 39 in good health and CMV-seronegative. The chain combines TRBV30 with TRBJ2-1; D call uncertain. The specimen was PBMCs. The CDR3 DNA is TGTGCCTGGAGTTTCCTCGGGTCGGGTCGAGGAAGCTCCTACAATGAGCAGTTCTTC. It codes for CAWSFLGSGRGSSYNEQFF.